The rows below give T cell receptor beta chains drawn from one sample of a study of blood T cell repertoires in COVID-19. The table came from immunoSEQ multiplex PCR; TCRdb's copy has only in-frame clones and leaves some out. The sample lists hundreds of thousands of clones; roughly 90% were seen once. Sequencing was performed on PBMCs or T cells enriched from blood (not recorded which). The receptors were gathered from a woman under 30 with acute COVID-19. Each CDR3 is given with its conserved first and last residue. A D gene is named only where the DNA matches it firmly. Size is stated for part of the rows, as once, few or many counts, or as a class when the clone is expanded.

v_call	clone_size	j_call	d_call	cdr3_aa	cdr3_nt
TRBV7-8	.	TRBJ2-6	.	CASSLVQGTGANVLTF	TGTGCCAGCAGCTTAGTCCAGGGAACTGGGGCCAACGTCCTGACTTTC
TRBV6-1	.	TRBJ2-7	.	CASSEVNREYEQYF	TGTGCCAGCAGTGAAGTTAACAGGGAGTACGAGCAGTACTTC
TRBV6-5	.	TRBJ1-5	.	CASRPSGTSAQPQHF	TGTGCCAGCAGACCATCCGGGACATCTGCTCAGCCCCAGCATTTT
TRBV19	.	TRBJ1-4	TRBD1	CASSRQGRHNEKLFF	TGTGCCAGTAGTAGACAGGGAAGGCATAATGAAAAACTGTTTTTT
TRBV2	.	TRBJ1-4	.	CASSGTNEKLFF	TGTGCCAGCAGTGGTACAAATGAAAAACTGTTTTTT
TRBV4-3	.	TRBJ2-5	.	CASSQGRAQQETQYF	TGCGCCAGCAGCCAAGGCAGGGCGCAACAAGAGACCCAGTACTTC
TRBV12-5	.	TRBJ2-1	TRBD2	CASGLVLRGLAGARGAYNEQFF	TGTGCTAGTGGTTTGGTACTCAGGGGACTAGCGGGAGCCAGAGGGGCTTACAATGAGCAGTTCTTC
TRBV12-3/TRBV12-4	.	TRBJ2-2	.	CASSFRGTGELFF	TGTGCCAGCAGTTTCAGGGGCACCGGGGAGCTGTTTTTT
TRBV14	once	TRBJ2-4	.	CASSQRGAKNIQYF	TGTGCCAGCAGCCAACGGGGGGCCAAAAACATTCAGTACTTC
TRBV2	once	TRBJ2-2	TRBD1	CASNNRGTGELFF	TGTGCCAGCAATAACAGGGGAACCGGGGAGCTGTTTTTT
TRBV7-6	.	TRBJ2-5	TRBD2	CASSLGLAGESEETQYF	TGTGCCAGCAGCTTAGGGCTAGCGGGAGAGTCGGAGGAGACCCAGTACTTC
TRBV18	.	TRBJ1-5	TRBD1	CASSPTGGPQHF	TGTGCCAGCTCACCCACAGGGGGGCCCCAGCATTTT
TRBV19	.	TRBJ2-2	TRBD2	CASSGASGASTGELFF	TGTGCCAGTAGTGGCGCTAGCGGGGCGAGCACCGGGGAGCTGTTTTTT
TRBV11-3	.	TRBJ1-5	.	CASSYRPNRPFLPQHF	TGTGCCAGCAGCTATCGGCCAAACAGGCCATTCTTGCCCCAGCATTTT
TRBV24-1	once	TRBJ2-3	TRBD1	CATSNRDRVTDTQYF	TGTGCCACCAGTAACCGGGACAGGGTAACAGATACGCAGTATTTT
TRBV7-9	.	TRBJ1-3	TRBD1	CASSPRLDRGAGNTIYF	TGTGCCAGCAGCCCCCGACTCGACAGGGGTGCTGGAAACACCATATATTTT
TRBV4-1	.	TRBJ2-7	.	CASSQAIRAGAYEQYF	TGCGCCAGCAGCCAAGCCATCCGTGCCGGGGCCTACGAGCAGTACTTC
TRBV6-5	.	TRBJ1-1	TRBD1	CASSPTRTGNWAFF	TGTGCCAGCAGTCCCACCCGGACAGGGAATTGGGCTTTCTTT
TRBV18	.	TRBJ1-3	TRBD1	CASSLRQGEGNTIYF	TGTGCCAGCTCACTCCGACAGGGAGAAGGAAACACCATATATTTT
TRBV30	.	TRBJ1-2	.	CAWSVSQSLGYTF	TGTGCCTGGAGTGTTTCCCAAAGCCTTGGCTACACCTTC
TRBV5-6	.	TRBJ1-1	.	CASGSIREGTEAFF	TGTGCCAGCGGGAGCATTCGGGAAGGCACTGAAGCTTTCTTT
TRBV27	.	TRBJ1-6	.	CASSLSQGSRSPLHF	TGTGCCAGCAGTTTATCGCAGGGTTCGCGATCACCCCTCCACTTT
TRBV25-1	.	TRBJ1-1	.	CASSPYGNTEAFF	TGTGCCAGCAGCCCCTATGGGAACACTGAAGCTTTCTTT
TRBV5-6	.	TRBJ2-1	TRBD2	CASSLRTSGRPAYNEQFF	TGTGCCAGCAGCCTTAGGACTAGCGGGAGGCCGGCCTACAATGAGCAGTTCTTC
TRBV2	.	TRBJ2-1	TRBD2	CASSDLASGSDNEQFF	TGTGCCAGCAGTGATTTGGCTAGCGGGAGTGACAATGAGCAGTTCTTC
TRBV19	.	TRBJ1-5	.	CASTARGSQHF	TGTGCCAGTACCGCGAGAGGGTCCCAGCATTTT
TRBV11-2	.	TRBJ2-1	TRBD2	CASSYLPSGRAGEQFF	TGTGCCAGCAGCTACCTACCTAGCGGGAGGGCCGGTGAGCAGTTCTTC
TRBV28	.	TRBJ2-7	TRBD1	CASSLSRWTGTGYEQYF	TGTGCCAGCAGTTTATCCCGGTGGACAGGGACAGGCTACGAGCAGTACTTC
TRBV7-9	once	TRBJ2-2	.	CASSLLQGNTGELFF	TGTGCCAGCAGCTTACTACAGGGGAACACCGGGGAGCTGTTTTTT
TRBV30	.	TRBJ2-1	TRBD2	CAWSPRPGLAGGPIYNEQFF	TGTGCCTGGAGCCCCAGGCCCGGGCTAGCGGGAGGGCCCATCTACAATGAGCAGTTCTTC
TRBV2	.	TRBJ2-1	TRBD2	CASSGTRGYNEQFF	TGTGCCAGCAGTGGGACTAGGGGATACAATGAGCAGTTCTTC
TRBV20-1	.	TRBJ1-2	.	CSASYRGSYGYTF	TGCAGTGCTAGTTACCGGGGAAGCTATGGCTACACCTTC
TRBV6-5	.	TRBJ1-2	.	CASSYSGGSDGYTF	TGTGCCAGCAGTTACTCGGGGGGAAGCGATGGCTACACCTTC
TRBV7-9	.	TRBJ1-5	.	CASGQGNQPQHF	TGTGCCAGCGGGCAGGGAAATCAGCCCCAGCATTTT
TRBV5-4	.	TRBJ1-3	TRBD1	CASSTEGDRISGNTIYF	TGTGCCAGCAGCACCGAGGGGGACAGAATATCTGGAAACACCATATATTTT
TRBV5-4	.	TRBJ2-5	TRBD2	CASSLALAGVGETQYF	TGTGCCAGCAGCTTGGCCCTAGCGGGAGTGGGGGAGACCCAGTACTTC
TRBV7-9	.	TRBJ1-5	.	CASSSSTGGSPQHF	TGTGCCAGCAGCTCCTCCACGGGAGGATCGCCCCAGCATTTT
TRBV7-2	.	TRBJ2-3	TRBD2	CASSPGTSGSTDTQYF	TGTGCCAGCAGCCCGGGGACTAGCGGGAGCACAGATACGCAGTATTTT
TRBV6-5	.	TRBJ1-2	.	CASSYGQGNYGYTF	TGTGCCAGCAGTTACGGGCAGGGCAACTATGGCTACACCTTC
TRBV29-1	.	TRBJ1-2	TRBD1	CSVRTGTGGPGYGYTF	TGCAGCGTCCGAACCGGGACAGGGGGGCCTGGGTATGGCTACACCTTC
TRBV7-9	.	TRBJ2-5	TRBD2	CASSLVARGGGETQYF	TGTGCCAGCTCATTGGTAGCACGGGGGGGCGGTGAGACCCAGTACTTC
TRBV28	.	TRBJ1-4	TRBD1	CASSLRTGARSSEKLFF	TGTGCCAGCAGTCTTAGGACAGGGGCCCGCTCTAGTGAAAAACTGTTTTTT
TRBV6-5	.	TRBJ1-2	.	CASSYSPRGTYGYTF	TGTGCCAGCAGTTACTCGCCACGGGGGACCTATGGCTACACCTTC
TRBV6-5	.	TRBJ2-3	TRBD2	CASSYGTSGTDTQYF	TGTGCCAGCAGTTACGGGACTAGCGGCACAGATACGCAGTATTTT
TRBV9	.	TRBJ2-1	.	CASSVQWGENRDEQFF	TGTGCCAGCAGCGTACAATGGGGGGAGAACCGGGATGAGCAGTTCTTC
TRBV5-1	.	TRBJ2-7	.	CASSSRDSYEQYF	TGCGCCAGCAGCTCGCGTGATTCCTACGAGCAGTACTTC
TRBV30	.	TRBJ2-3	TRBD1	CAWQTGTFTDTQYF	TGTGCCTGGCAGACAGGGACCTTCACAGATACGCAGTATTTT
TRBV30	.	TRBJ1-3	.	CAWSVQGGNTIYF	TGTGCCTGGAGTGTACAGGGAGGAAACACCATATATTTT
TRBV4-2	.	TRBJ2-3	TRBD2	CASSLGTSGSSDTQYF	TGTGCCAGCAGCCTGGGGACTAGCGGGAGTTCAGATACGCAGTATTTT
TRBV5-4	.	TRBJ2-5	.	CASSSGTFQETQYF	TGTGCCAGCAGCTCCGGGACTTTTCAAGAGACCCAGTACTTC
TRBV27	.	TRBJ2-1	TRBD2	CASKYLTGTSGSLGESSYNEQFF	TGTGCCAGCAAGTATCTCACCGGGACTAGCGGGAGTCTAGGGGAGAGCTCCTACAATGAGCAGTTCTTC
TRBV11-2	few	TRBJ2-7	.	CASSLRDRTYEQYF	TGTGCCAGCAGCTTACGTGACAGGACCTACGAGCAGTACTTC
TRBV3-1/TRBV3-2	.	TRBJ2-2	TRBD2	CASSPTGLAGRAGELFF	TGTGCCAGCAGCCCAACCGGACTAGCGGGAAGGGCCGGGGAGCTGTTTTTT
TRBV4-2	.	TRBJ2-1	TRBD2	CASSPQGLAGEQFF	TGTGCCAGCAGCCCCCAGGGACTAGCGGGAGAGCAGTTCTTC